This TCR beta chain was recovered during a study of blood T cell repertoires in COVID-19. The CDR3 spans 13 residues. V shed 2 bases and J shed 3 bases, with 7 bases lying between them. Germline CDR1 reads SEHNR; CDR2 reads FQNEAQ (reference sequence). Original processing notes: By means of reference gene primer amplification, nucleated cell counts were estimated. This table comes from immunoSEQ multiplex PCR, and its TCRdb copy is limited to in-frame clones, with some not included. V and J calls and clone size follow that table, whereas D and trimming were derived from the DNA. The sample contains 400,000 to 550,000 clones, roughly 91% of which appear only once.

This sequence originates from a woman aged 25 to 39 with acute or convalescent COVID-19. Sequencing was carried out using peripheral blood. The chain has TRBV7-9 and TRBJ1-1; D uncertain. CDR3 DNA: TGTGCCAGCAGCTTAACGGGTTACACTGAAGCTTTCTTT. Translating it yields CASSLTGYTEAFF.